The source of this T cell receptor beta chain is a study of control samples from healthy donors and cancer patients. The CDR3 sequence is 15 residues long. CDR1 is MGHRA and CDR2 is YSYEKL in the germline V gene. V shed 1 base and J shed 1 base, with 10 bases lying between them. Produced via immunoSEQ multiplex PCR; TCRdb's table is partial and in-frame only. There are about 190,000 clones in the sample, with 2.2% held by the top ten. The sequencing input was blood. The genes are TRBV4-1 and TRBJ2-5; D remains ambiguous. This clonotype was obtained from a young woman in good health. CDR3 region: CASSQGRRFQETQYF. In DNA, the CDR3 is TGCGCCAGCAGCCAAGGTCGCAGGTTCCAAGAGACCCAGTACTTC.